The 19 T cell receptor beta chains reported below all come from one sample, sequenced in a study of shared clonotypes between healthy human individuals. Produced via immunoSEQ multiplex PCR; TCRdb's table is partial and in-frame only. The sample shows about 2.4 million clones, roughly 93% of them seen only once. Sequenced sample: naive CD4+ T cells from PBMCs. Subset: CD45RA+ positively selected. These receptors were taken from a man aged 18-30 years in good health. Some clones in this sample may be carry-over from other donors' samples.

The chain employs TRBV2 and TRBJ2-4, with D possibly being TRBD1 (6 bases). The CDR3 is 12 amino acids. CDR1 SNHLY and CDR2 FYNNEI come from the germline V gene. V lost 6 bases and J lost 8, with 11 bases in between. This CDR3 is CASRRQDYIQYF. For the CDR3, the DNA is TGTGCCAGCAGGAGACAGGATTACATTCAGTACTTC.

V usage is TRBV10-3 and J usage is TRBJ2-1; D possibly uses TRBD1 or TRBD2 (5 bases each). Trimming took off 4 bases at V and 3 bases at J, with 10 bases between the two ends. CDR1 ENHRY and CDR2 SYGVKD come from the germline V gene. The CDR3 has 14 amino acids. In DNA, the CDR3 is TGTGCCATCAGTGGTCCGGGACGCTACAATGAGCAGTTCTTC. Its translation is CAISGPGRYNEQFF.

This clone was observed a single time. CDR3 nucleotides: TGTGCCAGCAGCGTAGCCTGGACCTTTCCCTACAATGAGCAGTTCTTC. Amino acid sequence: CASSVAWTFPYNEQFF. The chain has TRBV9 and TRBJ2-1; D unresolved. With 0 bases removed from V and 2 bases from J, the gap between germline ends came to 12 bases. The CDR3 sequence is 16 residues long. In germline, CDR1 is SGDLS, CDR2 YYNGEE.

The chain employs TRBV10-3 and TRBJ2-3, with D hard to call. Germline-derived CDR1 and CDR2 are ENHRY and SYGVKD. Between the trimmed V and J ends, which lost 0 bases and 0 bases, there was a span of 1 base. CDR3 length: 13 amino acids. The CDR3 is CAISESSTDTQYF. CDR3 DNA: TGTGCCATCAGTGAGTCTAGCACAGATACGCAGTATTTT.

The V call is TRBV11-2, the J call TRBJ1-3; no definite D call. The CDR3 runs to 16 residues. The germline V and J ends were trimmed by 4 bases and 0 bases, with 13 bases remaining between them. CDR1 is SGHAT and CDR2 is FQNNGV in the germline V gene. The CDR3 sequence: CASSSYRTSSGNTIYF. The CDR3 region has the DNA TGTGCCAGCAGCTCTTACAGAACCAGCTCTGGAAACACCATATATTTT.

This chain connects TRBV6-6 to TRBJ1-2, with D perhaps matching TRBD1 (5 bases). The CDR3 runs 15 residues. The V gene's germline CDR1 is MNHNY and CDR2 SVGAGI (reference sequence). V was pared by 2 bases and J by 7 bases, with 17 bases between. CDR3 nucleotides: TGTGCCAGCAGTTACGACGGACACTTGGGAGGTGGCTACACCTTC. This codes for CASSYDGHLGGGYTF.

As DNA, the CDR3 is TGCGCCAGCAGCGCGGGACCGGTGGTGAACACTGAAGCTTTCTTT. It yields the protein CASSAGPVVNTEAFF. The chain carries TRBV5-1 and TRBJ1-1; maybe TRBD1 (5 bases). Trimming took 4 bases from V and 0 from J, leaving 13 bases between them. The germline gives CDR1 SGHRS, CDR2 YFSETQ. The CDR3 contains 15 residues.

The chain's CDR3 is CASSLSVAYNEQFF. The CDR3 DNA sequence: TGCGCCAGCAGCTTGTCGGTAGCCTACAATGAGCAGTTCTTC. This sequence joins TRBV5-1 and TRBJ2-1, with unresolved D. With 1 base removed from V and 2 bases from J, the gap between germline ends came to 7 bases. In germline, CDR1 is SGHRS, CDR2 YFSETQ. The length of the CDR3 is 14 residues.

In this sample, this clone turned up once. This CDR3 is CASSLTGSWSEKLFF. The CDR3 bases are TGCGCCAGCAGCCTCACAGGCTCTTGGAGTGAAAAACTGTTTTTT. This chain connects TRBV5-1 to TRBJ1-4; the D gene is possibly TRBD1 (5 bases). There are 15 residues in the CDR3. Germline V gene sequence: CDR1 SGHRS, CDR2 YFSETQ. V was pared by 4 bases and J by 7 bases, with 17 bases between.

V usage is TRBV5-6 and J usage is TRBJ2-3; D might be TRBD2 (6 bases). Germline V gene sequence: CDR1 SGHDT, CDR2 YYEEEE. Trimming stripped 4 bases from V and 4 bases from J, with 28 bases between. This CDR3 is built from 19 residues. CDR3 nucleotide sequence: TGTGCCAGCAGCCCGGTAGGGGTTTTGACGGGAGATCGCGCAGATACGCAGTATTTT. It is translated as CASSPVGVLTGDRADTQYF.

The chain is built from TRBV7-3 and TRBJ2-5; no clear D gene. V was trimmed by 0 bases and J by 3 bases, leaving 11 bases between them. This CDR3 region has 15 residues. Germline V lookup: CDR1 SGHTA, CDR2 FQGTGA. CDR3 residues: CASSLTRENKETQYF. CDR3 nucleotides: TGTGCCAGCAGCTTAACGCGCGAGAATAAAGAGACCCAGTACTTC.

The rearrangement uses TRBV30 and TRBJ2-5; no firm D call. The CDR3 runs to 14 residues. V lost 1 base and J lost 2, with 11 bases in between. CDR1 GTSNPN and CDR2 SVGIG come from the germline V gene (reference sequence). The CDR3 loop is CAWSGSTLQETQYF. The CDR3 DNA reads as TGTGCCTGGAGTGGTAGTACGCTACAAGAGACCCAGTACTTC. Variable domain in full (rest from reference TRBV30 and TRBJ2-5): SQTIHQWPATLVQPVGSPLSLECTVEGTSNPNLYWYRQAAGRGLQLLFYSVGIGQISSEVPQNLSASRPQDRQFILSSKKLLLSDSGFYLCAWSGSTLQETQYFGPGTRLLVL.

The genes are TRBV19 and TRBJ2-4; 11 bases align to TRBD2. CDR1 is LNHDA and CDR2 is SQIVND in the germline V gene (reference sequence). Unmatched junction bases numbered 18, after V lost 5 bases and J lost 3 bases. The CDR3 spans 20 residues. The CDR3 bases are TGTGCCAGTAGTGCCGCTAGCGGGAGGTCCCTAAGTGTCGACAAAAACATTCAGTACTTC. Its protein is CASSAASGRSLSVDKNIQYF.

The V gene is TRBV2, the J gene TRBJ2-5; tentative D call: TRBD1 (6 bases). The V gene's germline CDR1 is SNHLY and CDR2 FYNNEI. This CDR3 has 14 amino acids. V gave up 4 bases and J gave up 6 bases, with 15 bases separating them. The CDR3 protein is CASSGLTGTQTQYF. In DNA, the CDR3 is TGTGCCAGCAGTGGCCTCACAGGGACGCAGACCCAGTACTTC.

The chain employs TRBV4-1 and TRBJ2-4; no definite D call. V was clipped by 0 bases and J by 0 bases, with 12 bases between them. The germline gives CDR1 MGHRA, CDR2 YSYEKL. The CDR3 loop spans 17 amino acids. CDR3 region: CASSQEGSAEAKNIQYF. CDR3 DNA sequence: TGCGCCAGCAGCCAAGAAGGGTCGGCAGAAGCCAAAAACATTCAGTACTTC.

This clone occurred once. As DNA, the CDR3 is TGTGCCAGCAGTTCGCCTATAAAGTTGTGGACGGGGGGTGGCACTGAAGCTTTCTTT. The encoded protein is CASSSPIKLWTGGGTEAFF. The chain couples TRBV28 to TRBJ1-1; perhaps TRBD1 as D (5 bases). The CDR3 consists of 19 residues. Looked up from germline, CDR1 is MDHEN and CDR2 is SYDVKM. Trimming removed 4 bases at V and 4 bases at J, with 28 bases between.

The chain couples TRBV5-1 to TRBJ2-5; D is ambiguous. Germline V gene sequence: CDR1 SGHRS, CDR2 YFSETQ. The CDR3 has 13 residues. The V end was cut by 0 bases, the J end by 3 bases, with 6 bases between. The CDR3 coding sequence is TGCGCCAGCAGCTTGGCGTCCGAAGAGACCCAGTACTTC. It specifies CASSLASEETQYF. Full variable domain (rest looked up from reference TRBV5-1 and TRBJ2-5): KAGVTQTPRYLIKTRGQQVTLSCSPISGHRSVSWYQQTPGQGLQFLFEYFSETQRNKGNFPGRFSGRQFSNSRSEMNVSTLELGDSALYLCASSLASEETQYFGPGTRLLVL.

V and J are TRBV12-1 and TRBJ2-3; no DNA check was done on the table's D call, TRBD1. TRBV12-1 is listed as a pseudogene. This CDR3 spans 16 amino acids. The CDR3 loop reads CASSFTWDRGSDTQYF. The CDR3 DNA reads as TGTGCCAGCAGCTTCACCTGGGACAGGGGTTCAGATACGCAGTATTTT.

The chain joins TRBV6-4 to TRBJ2-2, with TRBD2 identical over 7 bases. Germline CDR1 is MRHNA and CDR2 is SNTAGT. The ends lost 6 bases at V and 1 base at J; junction bases unmatched: 14. The CDR3 spans 18 residues. The CDR3 bases are TGTGCCAGCAGCTCCCTCTCCTTGGGGAGGGAGAACACCGGGGAGCTGTTTTTT. This translates into CASSSLSLGRENTGELFF.